A selection of T cell receptor beta chains follows, all from one sample in a study of CD8+ T cells in alopecia areata. Assay used: immunoSEQ multiplex PCR; TCRdb lists only in-frame clones, some missing. The sample records around 270,000 clones, roughly 60% being singletons. This specimen was CD4+ T cells sorted from blood, taken at week 24, from a patient treated with tofacitinib. The receptors derive from a human donor with alopecia areata. CDR3s include the opening cysteine and the closing phenylalanine or tryptophan. D genes are given only for firm matches. Size values are once, few and many counts, or a class for expanded clones, and some rows have none.

>.|TRBJ2-3|TRBV30|.
CAWEAGTDTQYF
TGTGCCTGGGAGGCGGGCACAGATACGCAGTATTTT
>.|TRBJ2-3|TRBV30|.
CAWKTSRDTQYF
TGTGCCTGGAAGACTAGTAGAGATACGCAGTATTTT
>medium-sized|TRBJ1-6|TRBV7-9|.
CASSFQGGESPLHF
TGTGCCAGCAGCTTCCAGGGAGGGGAATCACCCCTCCACTTT
>.|TRBJ1-2|TRBV28|.
CASSPAGEGGYTF
TGTGCCAGCAGCCCGGCTGGGGAGGGTGGCTACACCTTC
>.|TRBJ2-1|TRBV5-4|TRBD1
CASSFTGDGEQFF
TGTGCCAGCAGCTTTACAGGGGACGGTGAGCAGTTCTTC
>.|TRBJ2-3|TRBV4-2|TRBD2
CASSQELAGGQDTQYF
TGTGCCAGCAGCCAAGAGCTAGCGGGGGGCCAAGATACGCAGTATTTT
>.|TRBJ2-1|TRBV4-3|TRBD2
CASSQDIILGLAANNEQFF
TGCGCCAGCAGCCAAGATATTATACTGGGACTAGCGGCGAACAATGAGCAGTTCTTC
>.|TRBJ2-7|TRBV5-1|.
CASSLSNRASEQYF
TGCGCCAGCAGCTTGTCAAACAGGGCAAGCGAGCAGTACTTC
>.|TRBJ1-6|TRBV25-1|.
CASSERQPNSPLHF
TGTGCCAGCAGTGAACGACAGCCTAATTCACCCCTCCACTTT
>.|TRBJ2-1|TRBV5-1|.
CASSQEPRGNEQFF
TGCGCCAGCAGCCAAGAACCCCGGGGAAATGAGCAGTTCTTC
>.|TRBJ2-7|TRBV12-5|TRBD1
CASGSGQGDYEQYF
TGTGCTAGTGGTTCGGGACAGGGGGATTACGAGCAGTACTTC
>once|TRBJ1-2|TRBV27|TRBD1
CASRPGGSEGYTF
TGTGCCAGCAGGCCAGGGGGCTCCGAGGGCTACACCTTC
>.|TRBJ2-3|TRBV6-5|.
CASRRNTDTQYF
TGTGCCAGCAGAAGAAACACAGATACGCAGTATTTT
>.|TRBJ2-1|TRBV2|.
CASSQGSYNEQFF
TGTGCCAGCAGCCAGGGCTCCTACAATGAGCAGTTCTTC
>.|TRBJ2-6|TRBV27|.
CASSRTDSSGANVLTF
TGTGCCAGCAGTCGGACAGATTCCTCTGGGGCCAACGTCCTGACTTTC
>few|TRBJ1-6|TRBV6-5|.
CASRSKLVGNSPLHF
TGTGCCAGCAGGTCGAAGCTCGTAGGAAATTCACCCCTCCACTTT
>.|TRBJ2-5|TRBV2|.
CASSGNRAQGETQYF
TGTGCCAGCAGTGGAAACCGGGCCCAAGGGGAGACCCAGTACTTC
>.|TRBJ2-2|TRBV9|.
CASSPRTLGGELFF
TGTGCCAGCAGCCCTCGCACGCTGGGCGGGGAGCTGTTTTTT
>.|TRBJ2-7|TRBV19|.
CASSIDAAVRDYEQYF
TGTGCCAGTAGTATAGACGCAGCCGTTAGGGATTACGAGCAGTACTTC
>.|TRBJ1-4|TRBV30|.
CAWSVLGRALFF
TGTGCCTGGAGTGTACTAGGACGGGCACTGTTTTTT
>once|TRBJ2-7|TRBV10-3|TRBD1
CATRPGQRTYEQYF
TGTGCCACGCGGCCGGGACAGCGTACCTACGAGCAGTACTTC
>few|TRBJ2-3|TRBV6-4|.
CASSRTYASTDTQYF
TGTGCCAGCAGTAGGACTTACGCAAGCACAGATACGCAGTATTTT
>.|TRBJ1-5|TRBV5-1|TRBD1
CASSSGQGAQPQHF
TGCGCCAGCAGCTCTGGACAGGGGGCTCAGCCCCAGCATTTT
>.|TRBJ2-2|TRBV29-1|.
CSVVRGSNTGELFF
TGCAGCGTTGTTAGGGGGTCGAACACCGGGGAGCTGTTTTTT
>.|TRBJ2-4|TRBV4-1|TRBD2
CASSVRPGLDYPIAKNIQYF
TGCGCCAGCAGCGTCCGGCCGGGACTAGATTATCCTATAGCCAAAAACATTCAGTACTTC
>once|TRBJ2-7|TRBV6-4|.
CASSDATGF
TGTGCCAGCAGTGACGCGACCGGGTTC
>.|TRBJ1-5|TRBV2|TRBD1
CASRDRAQPQHF
TGTGCCAGCAGGGACAGGGCTCAGCCCCAGCATTTT
>once|TRBJ2-7|TRBV5-1|TRBD1
CASSQGQGTYEQYF
TGCGCCAGCAGCCAGGGACAGGGGACCTACGAGCAGTACTTC